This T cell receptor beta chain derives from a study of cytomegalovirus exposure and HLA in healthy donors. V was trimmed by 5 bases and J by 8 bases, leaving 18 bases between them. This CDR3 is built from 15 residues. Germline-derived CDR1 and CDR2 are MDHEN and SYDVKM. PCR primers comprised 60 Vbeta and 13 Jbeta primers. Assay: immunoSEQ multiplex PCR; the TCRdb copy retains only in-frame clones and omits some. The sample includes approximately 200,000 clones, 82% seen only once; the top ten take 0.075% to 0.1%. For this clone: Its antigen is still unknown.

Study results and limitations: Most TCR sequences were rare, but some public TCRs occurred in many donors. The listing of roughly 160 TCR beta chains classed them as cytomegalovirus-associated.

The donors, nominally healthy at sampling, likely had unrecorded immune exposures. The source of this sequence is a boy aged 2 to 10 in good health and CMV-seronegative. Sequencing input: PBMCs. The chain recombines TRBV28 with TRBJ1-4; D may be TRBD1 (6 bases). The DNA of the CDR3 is TGTGCCAGCAGTACTGGGGAACAGGGCGGAGAAAAACTGTTTTTT. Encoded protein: CASSTGEQGGEKLFF.